The entry below describes one T cell receptor (beta chain). The data belong to a study of blood T cell repertoires in COVID-19. About the research overall: The study drew acute and convalescent COVID-19 samples from the United States, Italy and Spain. PBMCs, B-cell-depleted T cells, or T cells were the source of the cDNA or gDNA that made up the material.

Produced via immunoSEQ multiplex PCR; TCRdb's table is partial and in-frame only. In the table there are about 190,000 clones, 79% of which are singletons. The CDR3 runs 14 residues. The V and J ends lost 2 bases and 4 bases, in that order; junction bases with no gene match: 2. Germline values: CDR1 SGHNT, CDR2 YYREEE (reference sequence). The chain couples TRBV5-4 to TRBJ1-4; 7 positions match TRBD1. The TCR sequence derives from a man in his sixties with active or convalescent COVID-19. What was sequenced was peripheral blood. CDR3 sequence reads: CASSFRDSNEKLFF. The CDR3 DNA is TGTGCCAGCAGCTTTCGGGACAGTAATGAAAAACTGTTTTTT.